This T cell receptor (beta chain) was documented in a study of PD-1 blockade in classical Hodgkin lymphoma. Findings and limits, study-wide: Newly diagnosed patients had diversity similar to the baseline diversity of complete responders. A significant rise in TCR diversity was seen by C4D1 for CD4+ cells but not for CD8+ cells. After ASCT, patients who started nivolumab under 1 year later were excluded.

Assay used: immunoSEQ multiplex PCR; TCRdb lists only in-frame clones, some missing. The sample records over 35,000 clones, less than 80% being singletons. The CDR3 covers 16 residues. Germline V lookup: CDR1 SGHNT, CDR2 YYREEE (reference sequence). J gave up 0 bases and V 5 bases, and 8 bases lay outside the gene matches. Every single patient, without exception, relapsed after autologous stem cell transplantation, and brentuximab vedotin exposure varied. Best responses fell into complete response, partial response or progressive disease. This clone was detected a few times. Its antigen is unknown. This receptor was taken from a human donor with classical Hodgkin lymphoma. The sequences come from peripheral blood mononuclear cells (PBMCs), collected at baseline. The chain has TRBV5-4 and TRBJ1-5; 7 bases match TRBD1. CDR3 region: CASRPGQIYSNQPQHF. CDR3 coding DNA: TGTGCCAGCAGGCCGGGACAGATATATAGCAATCAGCCCCAGCATTTT.